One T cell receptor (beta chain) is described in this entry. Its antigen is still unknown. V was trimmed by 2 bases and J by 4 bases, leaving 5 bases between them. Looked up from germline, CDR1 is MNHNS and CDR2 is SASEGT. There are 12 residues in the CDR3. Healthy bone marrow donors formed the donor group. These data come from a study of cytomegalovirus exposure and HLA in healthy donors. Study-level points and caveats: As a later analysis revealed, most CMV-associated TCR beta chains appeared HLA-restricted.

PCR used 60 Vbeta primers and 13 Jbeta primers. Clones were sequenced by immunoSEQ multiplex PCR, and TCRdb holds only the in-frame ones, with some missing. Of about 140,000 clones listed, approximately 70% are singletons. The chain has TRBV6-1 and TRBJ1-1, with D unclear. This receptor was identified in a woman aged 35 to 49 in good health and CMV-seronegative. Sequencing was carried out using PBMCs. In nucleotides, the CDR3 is TGTGCCAGCAGTGAATCCCGCACTGAAGCTTTCTTT. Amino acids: CASSESRTEAFF.